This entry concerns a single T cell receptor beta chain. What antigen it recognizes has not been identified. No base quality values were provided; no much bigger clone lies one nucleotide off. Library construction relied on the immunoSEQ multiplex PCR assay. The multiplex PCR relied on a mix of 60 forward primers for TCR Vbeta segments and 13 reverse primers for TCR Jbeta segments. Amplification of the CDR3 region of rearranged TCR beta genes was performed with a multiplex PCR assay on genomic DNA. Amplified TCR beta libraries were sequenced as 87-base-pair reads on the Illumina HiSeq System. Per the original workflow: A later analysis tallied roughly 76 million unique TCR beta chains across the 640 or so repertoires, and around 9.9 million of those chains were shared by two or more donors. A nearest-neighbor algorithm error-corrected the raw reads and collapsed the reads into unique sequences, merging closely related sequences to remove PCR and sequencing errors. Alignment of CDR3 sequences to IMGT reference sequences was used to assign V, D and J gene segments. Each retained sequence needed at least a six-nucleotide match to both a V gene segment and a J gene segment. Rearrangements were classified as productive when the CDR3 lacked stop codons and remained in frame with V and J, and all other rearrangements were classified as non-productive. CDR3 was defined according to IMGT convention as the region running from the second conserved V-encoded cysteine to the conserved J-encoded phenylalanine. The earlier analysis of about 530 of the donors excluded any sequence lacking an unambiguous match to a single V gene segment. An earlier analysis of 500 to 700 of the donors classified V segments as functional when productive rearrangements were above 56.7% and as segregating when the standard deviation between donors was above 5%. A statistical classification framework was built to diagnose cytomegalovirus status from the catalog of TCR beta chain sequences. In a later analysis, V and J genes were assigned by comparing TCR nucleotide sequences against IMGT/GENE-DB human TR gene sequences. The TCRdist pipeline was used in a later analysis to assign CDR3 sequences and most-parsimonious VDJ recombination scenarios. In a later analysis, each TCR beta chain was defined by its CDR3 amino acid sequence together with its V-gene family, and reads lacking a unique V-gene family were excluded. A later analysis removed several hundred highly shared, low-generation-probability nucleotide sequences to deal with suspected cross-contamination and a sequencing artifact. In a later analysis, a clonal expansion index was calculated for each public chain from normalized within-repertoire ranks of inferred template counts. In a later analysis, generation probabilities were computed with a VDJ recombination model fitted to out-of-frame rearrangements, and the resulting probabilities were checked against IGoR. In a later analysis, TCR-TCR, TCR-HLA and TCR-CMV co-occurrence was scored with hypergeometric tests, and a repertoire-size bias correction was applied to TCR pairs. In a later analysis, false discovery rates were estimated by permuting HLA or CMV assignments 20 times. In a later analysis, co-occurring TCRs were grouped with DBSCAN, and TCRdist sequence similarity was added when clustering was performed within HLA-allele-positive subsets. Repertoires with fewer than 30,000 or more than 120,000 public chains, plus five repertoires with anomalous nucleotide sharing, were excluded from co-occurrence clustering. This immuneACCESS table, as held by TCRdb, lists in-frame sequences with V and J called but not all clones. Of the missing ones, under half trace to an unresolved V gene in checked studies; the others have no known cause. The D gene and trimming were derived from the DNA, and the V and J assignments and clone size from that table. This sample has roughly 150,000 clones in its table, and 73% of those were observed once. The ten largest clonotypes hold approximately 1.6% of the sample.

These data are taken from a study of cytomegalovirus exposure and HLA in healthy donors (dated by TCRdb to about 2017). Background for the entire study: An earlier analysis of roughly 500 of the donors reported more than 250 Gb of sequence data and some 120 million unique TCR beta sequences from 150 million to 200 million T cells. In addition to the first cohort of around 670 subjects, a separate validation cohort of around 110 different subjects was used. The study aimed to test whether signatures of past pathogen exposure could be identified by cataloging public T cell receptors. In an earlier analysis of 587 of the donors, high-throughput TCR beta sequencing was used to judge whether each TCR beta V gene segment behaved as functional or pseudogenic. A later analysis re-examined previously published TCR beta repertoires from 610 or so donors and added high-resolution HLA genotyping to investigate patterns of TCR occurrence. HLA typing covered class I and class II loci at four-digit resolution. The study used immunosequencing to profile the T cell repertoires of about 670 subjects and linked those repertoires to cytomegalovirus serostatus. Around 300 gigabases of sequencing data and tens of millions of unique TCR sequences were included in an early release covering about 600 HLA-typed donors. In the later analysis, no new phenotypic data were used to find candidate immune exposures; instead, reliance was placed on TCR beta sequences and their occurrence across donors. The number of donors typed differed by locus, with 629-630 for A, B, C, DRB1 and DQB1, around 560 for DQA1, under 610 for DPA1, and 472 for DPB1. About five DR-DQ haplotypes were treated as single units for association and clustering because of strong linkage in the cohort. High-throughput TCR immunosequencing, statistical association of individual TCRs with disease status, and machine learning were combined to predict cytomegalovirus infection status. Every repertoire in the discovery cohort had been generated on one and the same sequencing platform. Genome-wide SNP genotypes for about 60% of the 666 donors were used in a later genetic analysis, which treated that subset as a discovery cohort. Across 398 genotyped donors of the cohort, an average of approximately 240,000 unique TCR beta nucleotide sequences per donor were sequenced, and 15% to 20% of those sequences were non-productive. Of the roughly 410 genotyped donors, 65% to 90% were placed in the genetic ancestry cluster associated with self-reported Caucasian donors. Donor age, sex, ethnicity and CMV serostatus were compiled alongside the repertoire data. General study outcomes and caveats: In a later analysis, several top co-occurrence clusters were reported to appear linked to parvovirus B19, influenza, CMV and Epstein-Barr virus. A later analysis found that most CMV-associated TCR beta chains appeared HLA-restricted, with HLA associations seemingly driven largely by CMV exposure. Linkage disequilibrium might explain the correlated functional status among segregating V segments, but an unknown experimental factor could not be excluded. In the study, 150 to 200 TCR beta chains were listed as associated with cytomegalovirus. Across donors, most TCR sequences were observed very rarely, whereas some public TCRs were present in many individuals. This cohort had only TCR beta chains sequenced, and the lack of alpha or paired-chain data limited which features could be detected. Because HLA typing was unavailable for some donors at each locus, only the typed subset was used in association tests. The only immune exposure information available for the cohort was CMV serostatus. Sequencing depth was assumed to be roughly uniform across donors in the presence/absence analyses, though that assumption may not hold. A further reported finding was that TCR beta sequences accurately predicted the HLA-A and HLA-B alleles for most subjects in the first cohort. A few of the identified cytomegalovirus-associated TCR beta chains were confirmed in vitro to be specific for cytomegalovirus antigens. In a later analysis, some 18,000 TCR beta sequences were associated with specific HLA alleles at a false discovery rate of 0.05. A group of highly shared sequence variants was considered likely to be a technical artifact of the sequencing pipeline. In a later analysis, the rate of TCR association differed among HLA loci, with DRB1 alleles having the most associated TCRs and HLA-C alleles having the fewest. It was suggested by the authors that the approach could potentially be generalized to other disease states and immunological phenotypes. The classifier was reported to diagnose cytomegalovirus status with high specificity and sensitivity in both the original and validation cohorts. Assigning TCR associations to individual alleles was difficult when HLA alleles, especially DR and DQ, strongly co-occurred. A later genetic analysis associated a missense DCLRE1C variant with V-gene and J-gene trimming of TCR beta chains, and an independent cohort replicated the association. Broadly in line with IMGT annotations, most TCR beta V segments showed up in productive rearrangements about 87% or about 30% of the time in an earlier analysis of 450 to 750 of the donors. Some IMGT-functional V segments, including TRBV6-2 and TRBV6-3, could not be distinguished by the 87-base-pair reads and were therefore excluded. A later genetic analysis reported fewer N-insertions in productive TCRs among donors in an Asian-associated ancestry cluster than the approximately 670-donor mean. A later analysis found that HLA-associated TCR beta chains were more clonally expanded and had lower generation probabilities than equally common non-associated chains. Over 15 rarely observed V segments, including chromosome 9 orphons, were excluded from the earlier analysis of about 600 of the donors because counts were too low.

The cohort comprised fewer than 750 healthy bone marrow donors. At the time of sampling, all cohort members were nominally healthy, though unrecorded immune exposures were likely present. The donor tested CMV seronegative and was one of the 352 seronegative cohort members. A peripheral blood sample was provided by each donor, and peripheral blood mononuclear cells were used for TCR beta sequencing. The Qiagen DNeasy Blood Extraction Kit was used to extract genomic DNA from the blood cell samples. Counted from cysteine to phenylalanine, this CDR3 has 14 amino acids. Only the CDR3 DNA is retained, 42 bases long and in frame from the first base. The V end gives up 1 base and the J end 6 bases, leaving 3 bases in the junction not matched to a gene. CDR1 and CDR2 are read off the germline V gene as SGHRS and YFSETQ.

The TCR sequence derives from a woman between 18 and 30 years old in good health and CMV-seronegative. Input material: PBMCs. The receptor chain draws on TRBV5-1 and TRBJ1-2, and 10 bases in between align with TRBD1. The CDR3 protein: CASSLIDRGHGYTF. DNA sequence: TGCGCCAGCAGCTTGATCGACAGGGGGCATGGCTACACCTTC.